The 22 T cell receptor beta chains below all came from one sample that was sequenced in a study of CD8+ T cells in alopecia areata. It was cDNA, reverse transcribed from extracted RNA, that served as the sequencing template. Profiled with immunoSEQ multiplex PCR; TCRdb holds only in-frame clones, not every one. The sample shows 170,000 or so clones, roughly 64% of them seen only once. The treatment is: oral pan-JAK inhibitor, 5-10 mg twice daily. This specimen was CD8+ T cells sorted from blood, taken at week 24, from a patient treated with tofacitinib. The receptor set was obtained from a human donor with alopecia areata.

The chain uses TRBV6-5 and TRBJ1-2; D is ambiguous. The CDR3 is 16 residues long. The germline gives CDR1 MNHEY, CDR2 SVGAGI. Trimming cost V 1 base and J 4 bases, with 16 bases left between them. CDR3 DNA: TGTGCCAGCAGTTACTTTCCGGGTCGGAACTCCTATGGCTACACCTTC. Encoded protein: CASSYFPGRNSYGYTF.

The V and J genes are TRBV7-9 and TRBJ1-1; D gene unclear. This CDR3 comprises 10 residues. Germline assignment: CDR1 SEHNR and CDR2 FQNEAQ (reference sequence). V was cut by 8 bases and J by 7 bases, with 8 bases left in between. CDR3 sequence reads: CASGRGEAFF. The CDR3 coding sequence is TGTGCCAGCGGCCGGGGTGAAGCTTTCTTT.

The chain carries TRBV18 and TRBJ1-1; D gene uncertain. The CDR3 has 15 amino acids. Trimming took 0 bases from V and 3 from J, leaving 11 bases between them. CDR1 is KGHSH and CDR2 is LQKENI in the germline V gene. The CDR3 region is CASSPPPGGDTEAFF. The CDR3 DNA is TGTGCCAGCTCACCACCCCCGGGCGGGGACACTGAAGCTTTCTTT.

This clone has more than one count but fewer than ten. The chain combines TRBV5-5 with TRBJ2-7; D might be TRBD2 (6 bases). Trimming removed 4 bases at V and 4 bases at J, with 24 bases between. The CDR3 spans 17 residues. Germline CDR1 SGHKS, CDR2 YYEKEE (reference sequence). The CDR3 protein is CASSQVLVAGPGYEQYF. CDR3 nucleotides: TGTGCCAGCAGCCAAGTCCTGGTCGCGGGGCCGGGGTACGAGCAGTACTTC.

This rearrangement joins TRBV7-6 to TRBJ2-7; D unclear. Looked up from germline, CDR1 is SGHVS and CDR2 is FNYEAQ. The CDR3 consists of 13 residues. V was cut by 1 base and J by 4 bases, with 8 bases left in between. The CDR3 DNA sequence: TGTGCCAGCAGCTTAGACCCGCAGTACGAGCAGTACTTC. This gives the protein CASSLDPQYEQYF.

CDR3 protein: CASSYSSGDPYEQYF. DNA for the CDR3: TGTGCCAGCAGTTACTCCTCCGGGGACCCCTACGAGCAGTACTTC. The chain joins TRBV6-9 to TRBJ2-7, with D perhaps assigned TRBD1 or TRBD2 (5 bases each). The CDR3 length is 15 residues. Trimming removed 3 bases from V and 2 bases from J, with 14 bases in between. Germline CDR1 is MNHGY and CDR2 is SVAAGI.

This clone was detected a few times. This chain uses TRBV29-1 with TRBJ2-3; D is undetermined. CDR3 length: 18 amino acids. V was shortened by 0 bases and J by 1 base, with 20 bases between the two germline ends. Per germline, CDR1 SQVTM and CDR2 ANQGSEA. For the CDR3, the DNA is TGCAGCGTTGAAGATCGTCCAAAAATGCCGTTAGGCACAGATACGCAGTATTTT. Protein product: CSVEDRPKMPLGTDTQYF.

This clone has just one count. This rearrangement joins TRBV25-1 to TRBJ2-1; D is unresolved. The CDR3 extends over 12 amino acids. Deletions cut 6 bases from V and 5 bases from J, with 8 bases between. The germline CDR1 and CDR2 sequences are MGHDK and SYGVNS. The CDR3 nucleotides are TGTGCCAGCAGCGTATCCCACAATGAGCAGTTCTTC. Residues: CASSVSHNEQFF.

Only a few counts were recorded for this clone. The V call is TRBV29-1, the J call TRBJ2-7, with 7 bases identical to TRBD1. Germline CDR1 reads SQVTM; CDR2 reads ANQGSEA. The CDR3 runs 13 residues. V lost 2 bases, J lost 2 bases, and 3 bases stayed unmatched. The CDR3 coding sequence is TGCAGCGTTGAAAGGCAGGGGGCCTACGAGCAGTACTTC. Residues: CSVERQGAYEQYF.

The chain has TRBV7-9 and TRBJ1-3; 7 bases fit TRBD1. The CDR3 is made up of 15 amino acids. CDR1 is SEHNR and CDR2 is FQNEAQ in the germline V gene (reference sequence). V was clipped by 6 bases and J by 0 bases; unmatched bases: 5. CDR3: CASRAGGGSGNTIYF. CDR3 nucleotide sequence: TGTGCCAGCAGGGCAGGGGGAGGCTCTGGAAACACCATATATTTT.

This sequence joins TRBV2 and TRBJ2-3; D uncertain. The CDR3 contains 14 residues. With 2 bases removed from V and 6 bases from J, the gap between germline ends came to 12 bases. The germline V gene has CDR1 SNHLY and CDR2 FYNNEI. The CDR3 reads CASSETSPLDTQYF. In nucleotides, the CDR3 is TGTGCCAGCAGTGAAACGTCTCCTCTCGATACGCAGTATTTT.

As DNA, the CDR3 is TGTGCCACCACAACGGGACAGGGAACTGAAGCTTTCTTT. This sequence encodes CATTTGQGTEAFF. The rearrangement uses TRBV13 and TRBJ1-1, with 9 bases lining up with TRBD1. The germline V gene has CDR1 PRHDT and CDR2 FYEKMQ (reference sequence). The CDR3 totals 13 residues. The V and J ends lost 10 bases and 5 bases, in that order; junction bases with no gene match: 8.

The gene calls are TRBV6-5 and TRBJ1-2; D not certain. Trimming stripped 5 bases from V and 2 bases from J, with 3 bases between. The CDR3 covers 11 residues. CDR1 is MNHEY, CDR2 SVGAGI, per germline. DNA for the CDR3: TGTGCCAGCAGTGAGAACTATGGCTACACCTTC. It codes for CASSENYGYTF.

V gene TRBV4-1 combines with J gene TRBJ2-7; TRBD1 is a possible D gene (5 bases). The CDR3 has 13 residues. V lost 1 base, J lost 3 bases, and 7 bases lay in between. CDR1 and CDR2 (germline): MGHRA, YSYEKL. The CDR3 nucleotides read TGCGCCAGCAGCCAAGTGACAGACTACGAGCAGTACTTC. Its translation is CASSQVTDYEQYF.

V is TRBV6-5 and J is TRBJ1-2; TRBD1 matches at 7 bases. Trimming cost V 6 bases and J 0 bases; bases outside gene matches: 7. From germline, CDR1 is MNHEY and CDR2 SVGAGI. This CDR3 spans 15 amino acids. CDR3 bases: TGTGCCAGCAGCGACAGGGCGGCTGCTAACTATGGCTACACCTTC. This gives the protein CASSDRAAANYGYTF.

This clone was counted between two and nine times. The V call is TRBV13, the J call TRBJ2-1; tentative D call: TRBD1 (6 bases). V lost 4 bases, J lost 0 bases, and 16 bases lay in between. The germline V gene has CDR1 PRHDT and CDR2 FYEKMQ (reference sequence). The CDR3 has 17 residues. The CDR3 loop reads CASSSRRDTNSYNEQFF. The CDR3, as DNA: TGTGCCAGCAGCTCTCGCCGGGACACAAACTCCTACAATGAGCAGTTCTTC.

The gene calls are TRBV7-8 and TRBJ1-1; TRBD1 agrees at 7 bases. CDR3 length: 15 residues. CDR1 is SGHVS, CDR2 FQNEAQ, per germline. The ends lost 3 bases at V and 1 base at J; junction bases unmatched: 5. The CDR3: CASSFSTGRNTEAFF. The CDR3 nucleotides are TGTGCCAGCAGCTTCTCGACAGGGCGGAACACTGAAGCTTTCTTT.

The table lists this clone with a count of one. The sample has other DNA sequences that encode this CDR3 too. This chain links TRBV9 with TRBJ1-2, with D unresolved. Trimming left V 0 bases short and J 3 bases short, with 3 bases between. This CDR3 contains 12 residues. The germline gives CDR1 SGDLS, CDR2 YYNGEE. The CDR3 DNA follows: TGTGCCAGCAGCGTAGGTGACTATGGCTACACCTTC. It is translated as CASSVGDYGYTF. The full variable domain, with the rest looked up from reference TRBV9 and TRBJ1-2, is DSGVTQTPKHLITATGQRVTLRCSPRSGDLSVYWYQQSLDQGLQFLIQYYNGEERAKGNILERFSAQQFPDLHSELNLSSLELGDSALYFCASSVGDYGYTFGSGTRLTVV.

This clone was found a few times. This chain joins TRBV7-9 and TRBJ1-1; D remains ambiguous. The germline CDR1 and CDR2 sequences are SEHNR and FQNEAQ (reference sequence). Trimming took off 1 base at V and 6 bases at J, with 6 bases between the two ends. The CDR3 extends over 12 amino acids. Here the CDR3 DNA reads TGTGCCAGCAGCTTAGGGGAGTCTGAAGCTTTCTTT. Translating it yields CASSLGESEAFF. The entire variable domain, with the rest obtained from reference TRBV7-9 and TRBJ1-1, is as follows: DTGVSQNPRHKITKRGQNVTFRCDPISEHNRLYWYRQTLGQGPEFLTYFQNEAQLEKSRLLSDRFSAERPKGSFSTLEIQRTEQGDSAMYLCASSLGESEAFFGQGTRLTVV.

The chain links TRBV7-9 to TRBJ2-5; maybe TRBD2 (5 bases). Per germline, CDR1 SEHNR and CDR2 FQNEAQ (reference sequence). V dropped 5 bases and J dropped 4 bases, with 17 bases sitting between them. The CDR3 extends over 15 amino acids. The CDR3 loop is CASSLIPGSRETQYF. The CDR3, as DNA: TGTGCCAGCAGCCTTATACCGGGGTCAAGAGAGACCCAGTACTTC.

This chain joins TRBV29-1 and TRBJ1-4; 8 bases are shared with TRBD1. Germline CDR1 and CDR2: SQVTM and ANQGSEA. Trimming at V came to 0 bases and at J to 8 bases, leaving 11 bases not matched to a gene. This CDR3 region has 16 residues. The CDR3 loop is CSVEDQRGQGREKLFF. For the CDR3, the DNA is TGCAGCGTTGAAGATCAGCGCGGACAGGGCAGAGAAAAACTGTTTTTT.

The chain recombines TRBV18 with TRBJ2-1; the match to TRBD2 covers 7 bases. The CDR3 is made up of 14 amino acids. V dropped 3 bases and J dropped 7; count of bases not matched to a gene: 6. The germline V gene encodes CDR1 KGHSH and CDR2 LQKENI. Here the CDR3 reads CASSPWRGSNEQFF. The CDR3 nucleotides are TGTGCCAGCTCACCGTGGCGGGGGAGTAATGAGCAGTTCTTC.